Listed below are T cell receptor beta chains from one sample, sequenced in a study of Graves' ophthalmopathy and Graves' hyperthyroidism. TCRdb analysed the multiplex PCR reads with MiXCR anew, one entry per CDR3 protein. The sample contains roughly 400,000 distinct CDR3 sequences, around 19% of which appear only once. Sequencing input: peripheral blood. The receptors were sampled from a woman between 18 and 30 years old with Graves' ophthalmopathy. CDR3s include the opening cysteine and the closing phenylalanine or tryptophan. The order of the fields is J gene, V gene, D gene, clone size, CDR3 DNA, CDR3 protein. D genes are given only for firm matches. Size tells how often a clone was seen (once, few, many) or the class of an expanded clone, and some rows leave it out.

TRBJ2-7	TRBV6-2/TRBV6-3	TRBD1	many	TGTGCCAGCAGTACGGGACAGACCCACTACGAGCAGTACTTC	CASSTGQTHYEQYF
TRBJ1-6	TRBV28	NA	few	TGTGCCAGCAGCGGACGGGGTTCACCCCTCCACTTT	CASSGRGSPLHF
TRBJ2-7	TRBV6-1	NA	NA	TGTGCCAGCAAGTCGACCCCCCACGAGCAGTACTTC	CASKSTPHEQYF
TRBJ1-1	TRBV20-1	TRBD1	NA	TGCAGTGCTAGAGATAGGGACAGATGGAACACTGAAGCTTTCTTT	CSARDRDRWNTEAFF
TRBJ1-1	TRBV10-3	NA	many	TGTGCCATAACAAGGGGTGGGGGCACTGAAGCTTTCTTT	CAITRGGGTEAFF
TRBJ1-2	TRBV5-5	NA	many	TGTGCCAGCAGCTTGGACCCGGCCGGAACCTTTCGTGGCTACACCTTC	CASSLDPAGTFRGYTF
TRBJ1-6	TRBV7-2	NA	many	TGTGCCAGCAGCATCCCGGGACTCGCCTCACCCCTCCACTTT	CASSIPGLASPLHF
TRBJ2-6	TRBV6-1	NA	many	TGTGCCAGCAGTCCAACCGTCACATCTGGGGCCAACGTCCTGACTTTC	CASSPTVTSGANVLTF
TRBJ1-5	TRBV19	NA	many	TGTGCCAGTAGTTTCTTGGGGGGAATACCTACCCAGCCCCAGCATTTT	CASSFLGGIPTQPQHF
TRBJ2-5	TRBV11-2	NA	many	TGTGCCAGCAGCACGCCGGGGCCACAAGAGACCCAGTACTTC	CASSTPGPQETQYF
TRBJ2-2	TRBV3-1	TRBD2	many	TGTGCCAGCGCAAGGGGGACTAGCGGGAGTGGCGGGGAGCTGTTTTTT	CASARGTSGSGGELFF
TRBJ1-1	TRBV7-9	NA	many	TGTGCCAGCAGCGTGAAAATGAACACTGAAGCTTTCTTT	CASSVKMNTEAFF
TRBJ2-7	TRBV7-9	TRBD1	many	TGTGCCAGCAGCCGTAACAGGGGCTCCTACGAGCAGTACTTC	CASSRNRGSYEQYF
TRBJ2-7	TRBV28	TRBD1	many	TGTGCCAGCAGGTCACAACAGGGGGCGAGGAACGAGCAGTACTTC	CASRSQQGARNEQYF
TRBJ2-7	TRBV7-2	TRBD1	many	TGTGCCAGCAGCCGAGCAGGACAGGTCGGGGTGCAGTACTTC	CASSRAGQVGVQYF
TRBJ2-2	TRBV28	NA	many	TGTGCCACCAGGAGAGAAGGGACGAACACCGGGGAGCTGTTTTTT	CATRREGTNTGELFF
TRBJ2-2	TRBV6-2/TRBV6-3	NA	NA	TGTGCCAGCAGACCGGGGGCAGGGGCCGGGGAGCTGTTTTTT	CASRPGAGAGELFF
TRBJ2-7	TRBV6-5	TRBD1	NA	TGTGCCAGCAGTTTTTCCAGGGGGCTTACCTACGAGCAGTACTTC	CASSFSRGLTYEQYF
TRBJ1-5	TRBV7-9	NA	many	TGTGCCAGCAGCTCACAGGGCATTCATCAGCCCCAGCATTTT	CASSSQGIHQPQHF
TRBJ1-5	TRBV12-3/TRBV12-4	TRBD1	many	TGTGCCAGCTCAAGGACAGGGGGAATATGGAGGTCCGGTCAGCCCCAGCATTTT	CASSRTGGIWRSGQPQHF
TRBJ2-2	TRBV20-1	NA	many	TGCAGTGCTAGAGATGGGGTAACCGGGGAGCTGTTTTTT	CSARDGVTGELFF
TRBJ2-7	TRBV9	TRBD1	NA	TGTGCCAGCAGCGTAGCCACGGGAAACACAGGGGACGCGTCCTACGAGCAGTACTTC	CASSVATGNTGDASYEQYF
TRBJ1-1	TRBV2	NA	many	TGTGCCAGCAGTGAAGCGCTTGACCAGTGGGGAGCTTTCTTT	CASSEALDQWGAFF
TRBJ1-3	TRBV12-3/TRBV12-4	NA	many	TGTGCCAGCAGCAGGTCCCAGGGGCCCTCTGGAAACACCATATATTTT	CASSRSQGPSGNTIYF
TRBJ1-2	TRBV18	NA	NA	TGTGCCAGCTCACCATTCACAGGAGTTTTTAACTATGGCTACACCTTC	CASSPFTGVFNYGYTF
TRBJ2-2	TRBV10-3	TRBD2	NA	TGTGCCATCAGTGAGTCAAGCGGGGCTAACACCGGGGAGCTGTTTTTT	CAISESSGANTGELFF
TRBJ2-5	TRBV24-1	NA	many	TGTGCCACCGAGGGGGGGCAAGAGACCCAGTACTTC	CATEGGQETQYF
TRBJ1-2	TRBV20-1	NA	many	TGCAGTGCTAGAGCAGTCGCGGCCCCCCATGGCTACACCTTC	CSARAVAAPHGYTF
TRBJ2-5	TRBV24-1	TRBD2	many	TGTGCCACCAGTGATCCCGGGGGGATTGGAGAGACCCAGTACTTC	CATSDPGGIGETQYF
TRBJ1-6	TRBV6-1	TRBD1	many	TGTGCCAGCAGTGACAGGGGGGATCATTCACCCCTCCACTTT	CASSDRGDHSPLHF
TRBJ1-5	TRBV5-1	NA	many	TGCGCCAGCAGGGCAGCACCTGGGGGCAATCAGCCCCAGCATTTT	CASRAAPGGNQPQHF
TRBJ2-7	TRBV6-5	TRBD1	many	TGTGCCAGTGACAGGGGGCAGGGGGAGCAGTACTTC	CASDRGQGEQYF
TRBJ2-7	TRBV6-2/TRBV6-3	TRBD1	few	TGTGCCAGCAGTTACGGAAACGGGACAGGGGGTCGACAGTACTTC	CASSYGNGTGGRQYF
TRBJ1-6	TRBV4-3	NA	many	TGCGCCAGCAGCCGAGGACCTAGCTCCTATAATTCACCCCTCCACTTT	CASSRGPSSYNSPLHF
TRBJ1-1	TRBV30	NA	many	TGTGCCTGGAGTGGTCGGGCAGGTATGAACACTGAAGCTTTCTTT	CAWSGRAGMNTEAFF
TRBJ2-7	TRBV14	TRBD1	many	TGTGCCAGCAGCCCGTTCAACAGGGGGAAGGGAACCTACGAGCAGTACTTC	CASSPFNRGKGTYEQYF
TRBJ2-2	TRBV30	TRBD1	many	TGTGCCTGGAGGACAGGACAGGCCCGGGCCGGGGAGCTGTTTTTT	CAWRTGQARAGELFF
TRBJ1-5	TRBV20-1	NA	many	TGCAGTGCTAGAGATGTCGGGGGATTCAATCAGCCCCAGCATTTT	CSARDVGGFNQPQHF
TRBJ2-2	TRBV6-5	TRBD2	many	TGTGCCAGCAGTCTCATTCTAGCGGGAGGGGCTGGGGAGCTGTTTTTT	CASSLILAGGAGELFF
TRBJ2-5	TRBV11-2	TRBD2	many	TGTGCCAGCAGCGCGACGGGACTAGTGGCGACCCAGTACTTC	CASSATGLVATQYF
TRBJ2-2	TRBV4-3	TRBD1	few	TGCGCCAGCAGCCAAGCCCCCCGGGACAGGGGTCCCGGGGAGCTGTTTTTT	CASSQAPRDRGPGELFF
TRBJ2-7	TRBV7-3	TRBD2	many	TGTGCCAGCAGCTCCCACGGGACTAGCGGTTTGGTGAAGCAGTACTTC	CASSSHGTSGLVKQYF
TRBJ1-1	TRBV6-5	TRBD1	many	TGTGCCAGCAGCCTGACAGGGGTAGAGGCTTTCTTT	CASSLTGVEAFF
TRBJ2-7	TRBV19	NA	many	TGTGCCAGTAGTATCGGTGGGAGTAAATACGAGCAGTACTTC	CASSIGGSKYEQYF
TRBJ2-6	TRBV4-1	NA	many	TGCGCCAGCAGCCCCTGGGGGAGAGGGTCTGGGGCCAACGTCCTGACTTTC	CASSPWGRGSGANVLTF